Below are 14 T cell receptor beta chains sequenced from a single sample in a study of shared clonotypes between healthy human individuals. The protocol was immunoSEQ multiplex PCR, while the TCRdb copy is restricted to in-frame clones and leaves out a portion. Of about 1.1 million clones listed, 70% to 80% are singletons. The sample comprised memory CD4+ T cells from PBMCs. Subset specified: CD45RA-negative fraction. The receptor set was obtained from a man aged 18 to 29 in good health. Some clones in this sample may be carry-over from other donors' samples.

This clone has just one count. An end of the junction differs from the germline gene, which may be a read error. The chain is built from TRBV5-6 and TRBJ2-5; D is unclear. Germline assignment: CDR1 SGHDT and CDR2 YYEEEE. The CDR3 is 11 amino acids. The CDR3 protein is CASSLQDTQYF. In DNA form, the CDR3 reads TGTGCCAGCAGCTTGCAAGATACCCAGTACTTC.

This clone was seen a few times. This chain uses TRBV27 with TRBJ1-5, with no clear D. This CDR3 is 14 amino acids long. Looked up from germline, CDR1 is MNHEY and CDR2 is SMNVEV (reference sequence). V gave up 5 bases and J gave up 7 bases, with 15 bases separating them. The chain's CDR3 is CASSPRTTIQPQHF. In DNA, the CDR3 is TGTGCCAGCAGTCCTCGGACGACGATCCAGCCCCAGCATTTT.

This clone showed up just a few times. The V and J genes are TRBV29-1 and TRBJ1-4; D remains ambiguous. The CDR3 contains 12 residues. In germline, CDR1 is SQVTM, CDR2 ANQGSEA. Trimming stripped 7 bases from V and 5 bases from J, with 11 bases between. The CDR3 protein is CSADLGNEKLFF. The CDR3, as DNA: TGCAGCGCGGACCTTGGCAATGAAAAACTGTTTTTT.

The chain recombines TRBV4-1 with TRBJ2-4; TRBD1 matches at 9 bases. The junction had 9 bases not matched to a gene; V was cut back by 0 bases and J by 9 bases. Germline V CDR1 and CDR2: MGHRA, YSYEKL. This CDR3 comprises 16 residues. CDR3 amino acids: CASSQEGQGARGIQYF. CDR3 nucleotides: TGCGCCAGCAGCCAAGAGGGACAGGGAGCTCGTGGCATTCAGTACTTC.

The chain has TRBV6-5 and TRBJ2-5; D remains unclear. CDR1 and CDR2 from the germline V gene are MNHEY and SVGAGI. The ends were cut back, 10 bases at V and 1 base at J, with 10 bases in the middle. The CDR3 sequence is 12 residues long. The CDR3 DNA reads as TGTGCCATCGGACGGCGCCAAGAGACCCAGTACTTC. This translates into CAIGRRQETQYF.

About this clone: Other nucleotide sequences in the sample specify the same CDR3. The J gene is TRBJ1-5, the V gene TRBV7-9, with no clear D. Germline CDR1 reads SEHNR; CDR2 reads FQNEAQ (reference sequence). The length of the CDR3 is 13 residues. The ends were cut back, 5 bases at V and 4 bases at J, with 9 bases in the middle. The CDR3 here is CASSPDGNQPQHF. The CDR3 DNA reads TGTGCCAGCAGCCCGGACGGGAATCAGCCCCAGCATTTT.

The CDR3 loop is CASRDRGPSNEKLFF. CDR3 coding DNA: TGTGCCAGCAGGGACAGGGGGCCTTCTAATGAAAAACTGTTTTTT. The chain joins TRBV28 to TRBJ1-4; TRBD1 matches 11 bases. This CDR3 region has 15 residues. Germline CDR1 and CDR2: MDHEN and SYDVKM. The V segment lost 6 bases and the J segment 3 bases; nucleotides outside the gene matches: 3.

V gene TRBV5-1 combines with J gene TRBJ2-7, with 16 bases aligning to TRBD2. Germline V gene sequence: CDR1 SGHRS, CDR2 YFSETQ. V gave up 4 bases and J gave up 6 bases; unmatched junction bases: 7. This CDR3 comprises 16 residues. CDR3 DNA sequence: TGCGCCAGCAGCGCAGGGACTAGCGGGAGGGCCTCCGAGCAGTACTTC. Translation: CASSAGTSGRASEQYF.

The chain is built from TRBV28 and TRBJ1-2, with D possibly matching TRBD1 (5 bases). V lost 3 bases and J 5 bases, leaving 10 bases between the germline ends. CDR1 is MDHEN, CDR2 SYDVKM, per germline. This CDR3 has 13 amino acids. This chain's CDR3 is CASSFGRAYGYTF. DNA for the CDR3: TGTGCCAGCAGTTTTGGCAGGGCATATGGCTACACCTTC.

J is TRBJ2-3 and V is TRBV7-2; no reliable D call. The CDR3 extends over 12 amino acids. Per germline, CDR1 SGHTA and CDR2 FQGNSA. The V end was cut by 6 bases, the J end by 10 bases, with 14 bases between. The CDR3 DNA is TGTGCCAGCAGTCAAGCCGCAGGCGCGCAGTATTTT. Its translation is CASSQAAGAQYF.

This clone was detected only once. A read error may account for a junction end that differs from germline. CDR3 sequence: CASSVAHSSYNEQFF. The CDR3 bases are TGTGCCAGCAGTGTAGCGCATAGCTCCTACAATGAGCAGTTCTTC. The genes are TRBV9 and TRBJ2-1, with D possibly matching TRBD2 (5 bases). The germline V gene encodes CDR1 SGDLS and CDR2 YYNGEE. CDR3 size: 15 residues. The whole variable domain, remainder taken from reference TRBV9 and TRBJ2-1, is DSGVTQTPKHLITATGQRVTLRCSPRSGDLSVYWYQQSLDQGLQFLIQYYNGEERAKGNILERFSAQQFPDLHSELNLSSLELGDSALYFCASSVAHSSYNEQFFGPGTRLTVL.

The chain is built from TRBV6-4 and TRBJ1-1; D gene uncertain. This CDR3 has 14 residues. Per the germline V gene, CDR1 is MRHNA and CDR2 is SNTAGT. Trimming pared 8 bases from V and 0 bases from J, leaving 13 bases between. CDR3: CASRIDTLNTEAFF. CDR3 DNA: TGTGCCAGCCGAATAGACACCCTGAACACTGAAGCTTTCTTT.

This clone was seen only once. This chain links TRBV11-1 with TRBJ2-1; 7 nucleotides match TRBD2. The germline gives CDR1 SGHAT, CDR2 FQDESV (reference sequence). The V and J ends lost 0 bases and 2 bases, in that order; junction bases with no gene match: 4. The CDR3 runs 16 residues. The CDR3 DNA reads TGTGCCAGCAGCTTAGCGCGGGGGAGCCCCTACAATGAGCAGTTCTTC. Translated, it gives CASSLARGSPYNEQFF.

The chain recombines TRBV6-6 with TRBJ1-5; no clear D gene. CDR3 length: 14 residues. V shed 5 bases and J shed 5 bases, with 13 bases lying between them. Per germline, CDR1 MNHNY and CDR2 SVGAGI (reference sequence). CDR3 nucleotide sequence: TGTGCCAGCAGTAGCCCGGACGGGTATCAGCCCCAGCATTTT. Residues: CASSSPDGYQPQHF.